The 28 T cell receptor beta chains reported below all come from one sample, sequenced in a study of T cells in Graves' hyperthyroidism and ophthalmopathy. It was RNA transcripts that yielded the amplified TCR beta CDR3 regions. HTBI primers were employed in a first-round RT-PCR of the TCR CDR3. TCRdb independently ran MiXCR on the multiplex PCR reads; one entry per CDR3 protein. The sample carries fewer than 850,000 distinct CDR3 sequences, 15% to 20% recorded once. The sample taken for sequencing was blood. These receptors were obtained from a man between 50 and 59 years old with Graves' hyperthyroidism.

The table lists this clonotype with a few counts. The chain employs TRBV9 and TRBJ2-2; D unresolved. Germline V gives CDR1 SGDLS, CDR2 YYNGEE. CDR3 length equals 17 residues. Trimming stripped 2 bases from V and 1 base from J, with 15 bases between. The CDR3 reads CASSVSFTAENTGELFF. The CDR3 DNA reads TGTGCCAGCAGCGTCTCTTTTACGGCCGAGAACACCGGGGAGCTGTTTTTT. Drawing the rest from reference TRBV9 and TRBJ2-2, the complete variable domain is DSGVTQTPKHLITATGQRVTLRCSPRSGDLSVYWYQQSLDQGLQFLIQYYNGEERAKGNILERFSAQQFPDLHSELNLSSLELGDSALYFCASSVSFTAENTGELFFGEGSRLTVL.

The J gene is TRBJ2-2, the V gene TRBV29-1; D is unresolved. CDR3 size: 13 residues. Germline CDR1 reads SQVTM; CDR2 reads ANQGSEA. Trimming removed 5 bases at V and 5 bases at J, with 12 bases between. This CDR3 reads CSVPVQRTGELFF. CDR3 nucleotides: TGCAGCGTTCCCGTCCAGAGGACCGGGGAGCTGTTTTTT.

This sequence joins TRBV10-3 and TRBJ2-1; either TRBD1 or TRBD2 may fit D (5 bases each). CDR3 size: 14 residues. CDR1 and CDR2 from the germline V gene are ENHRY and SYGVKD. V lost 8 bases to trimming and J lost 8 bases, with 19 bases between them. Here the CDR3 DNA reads TGTGCCATCGATTCGACTACACAGGACGATGAGCAGTTCTTC. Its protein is CAIDSTTQDDEQFF.

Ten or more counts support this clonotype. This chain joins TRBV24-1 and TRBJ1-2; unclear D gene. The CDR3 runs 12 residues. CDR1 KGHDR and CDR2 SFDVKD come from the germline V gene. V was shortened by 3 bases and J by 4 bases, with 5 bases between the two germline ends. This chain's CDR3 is CATSDVGYGYTF. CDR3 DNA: TGTGCCACCAGTGATGTCGGCTATGGCTACACCTTC.

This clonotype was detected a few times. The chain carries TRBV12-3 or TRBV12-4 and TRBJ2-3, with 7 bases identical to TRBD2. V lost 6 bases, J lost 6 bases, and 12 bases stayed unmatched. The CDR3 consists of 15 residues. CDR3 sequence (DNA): TGTGCCAGCAGGGGACGGCGGGAGCATCCCGATACGCAGTATTTT. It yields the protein CASRGRREHPDTQYF.

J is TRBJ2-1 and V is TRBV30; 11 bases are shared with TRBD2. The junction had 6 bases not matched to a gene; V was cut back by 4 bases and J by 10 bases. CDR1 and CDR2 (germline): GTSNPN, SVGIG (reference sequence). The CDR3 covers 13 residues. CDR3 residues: CAWKIAGGREQFF. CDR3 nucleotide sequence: TGTGCCTGGAAGATAGCGGGAGGGCGCGAGCAGTTCTTC.

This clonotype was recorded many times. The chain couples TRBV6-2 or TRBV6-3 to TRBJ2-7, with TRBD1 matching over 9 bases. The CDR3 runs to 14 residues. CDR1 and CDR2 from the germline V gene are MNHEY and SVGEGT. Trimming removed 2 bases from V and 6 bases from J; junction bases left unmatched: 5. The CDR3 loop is CASSYRDRASEQYF. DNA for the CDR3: TGTGCCAGCAGTTACCGGGACAGGGCTTCCGAGCAGTACTTC.

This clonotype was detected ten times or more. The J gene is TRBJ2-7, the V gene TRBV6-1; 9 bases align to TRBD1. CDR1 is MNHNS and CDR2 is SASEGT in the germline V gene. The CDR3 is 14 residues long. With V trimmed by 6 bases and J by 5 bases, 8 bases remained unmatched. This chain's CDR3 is CASSSGTGLHEQYF. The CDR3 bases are TGTGCCAGCAGCAGCGGGACAGGGTTACACGAGCAGTACTTC.

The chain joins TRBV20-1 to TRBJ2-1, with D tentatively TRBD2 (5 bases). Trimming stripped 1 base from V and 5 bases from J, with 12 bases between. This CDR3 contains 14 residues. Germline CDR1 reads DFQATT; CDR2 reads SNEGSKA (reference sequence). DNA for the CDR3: TGCAGTGCTAGAGTTTGGCGGGCCCACAATGAGCAGTTCTTC. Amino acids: CSARVWRAHNEQFF.

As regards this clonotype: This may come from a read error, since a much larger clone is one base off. In DNA form, the CDR3 reads TGTGCCAGCAGTTCTCAGGCCGCGACAGAGTTCACTGAAGCTTTCTTT. Amino acids: CASSSQAATEFTEAFF. This chain connects TRBV28 to TRBJ1-1; D might be TRBD1 (5 bases). This CDR3 comprises 16 residues. Germline V gene data show CDR1 as MDHEN and CDR2 as SYDVKM. V lost 4 bases to trimming and J lost 4 bases, with 19 bases between them. Together with reference TRBV28 and TRBJ1-1, the CDR3 gives the full variable domain: DVKVTQSSRYLVKRTGEKVFLECVQDMDHENMFWYRQDPGLGLRLIYFSYDVKMKEKGDIPEGYSVSREKKERFSLILESASTNQTSMYLCASSSQAATEFTEAFFGQGTRLTVV.

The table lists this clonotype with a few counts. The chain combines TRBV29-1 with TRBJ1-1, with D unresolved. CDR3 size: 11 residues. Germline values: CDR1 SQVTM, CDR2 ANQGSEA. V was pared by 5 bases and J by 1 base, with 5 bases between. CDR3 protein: CSVSGNTEAFF. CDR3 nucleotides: TGCAGCGTTTCAGGGAACACTGAAGCTTTCTTT.

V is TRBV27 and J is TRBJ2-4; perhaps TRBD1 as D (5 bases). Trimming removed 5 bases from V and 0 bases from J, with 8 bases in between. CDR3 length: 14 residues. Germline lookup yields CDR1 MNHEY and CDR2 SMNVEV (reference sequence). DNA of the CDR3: TGTGCCAGCAGTCCACAGGTAGCCAAAAACATTCAGTACTTC. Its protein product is CASSPQVAKNIQYF.

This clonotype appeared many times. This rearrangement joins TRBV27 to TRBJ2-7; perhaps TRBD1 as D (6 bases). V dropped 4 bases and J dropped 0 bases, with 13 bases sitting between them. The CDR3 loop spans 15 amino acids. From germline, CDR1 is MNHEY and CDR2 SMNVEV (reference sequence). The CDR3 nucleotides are TGTGCCAGCAGTTCACTCGACAGGCGCTCCTACGAGCAGTACTTC. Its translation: CASSSLDRRSYEQYF.

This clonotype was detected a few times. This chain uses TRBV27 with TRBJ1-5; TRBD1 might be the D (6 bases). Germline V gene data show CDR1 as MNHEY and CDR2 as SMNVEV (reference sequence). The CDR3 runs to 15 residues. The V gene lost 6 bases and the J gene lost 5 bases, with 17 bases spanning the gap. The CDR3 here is CASSPRGGGDQPQHF. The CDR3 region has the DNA TGTGCCAGCAGCCCAAGGGGAGGGGGGGATCAGCCCCAGCATTTT.

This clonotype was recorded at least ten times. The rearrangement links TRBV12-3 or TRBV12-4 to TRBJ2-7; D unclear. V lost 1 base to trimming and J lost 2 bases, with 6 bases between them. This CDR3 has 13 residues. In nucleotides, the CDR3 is TGTGCCAGCAGTTTAGACCTCACCTACGAGCAGTACTTC. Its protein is CASSLDLTYEQYF.

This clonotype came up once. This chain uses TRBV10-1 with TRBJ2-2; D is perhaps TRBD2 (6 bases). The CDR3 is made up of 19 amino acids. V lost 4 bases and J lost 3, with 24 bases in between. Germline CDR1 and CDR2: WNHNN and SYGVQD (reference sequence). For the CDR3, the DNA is TGCGCCAGCAGTGCCCCTAAGGGGACTCTTATGGGGTACACCGGGGAGCTGTTTTTT. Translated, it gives CASSAPKGTLMGYTGELFF.

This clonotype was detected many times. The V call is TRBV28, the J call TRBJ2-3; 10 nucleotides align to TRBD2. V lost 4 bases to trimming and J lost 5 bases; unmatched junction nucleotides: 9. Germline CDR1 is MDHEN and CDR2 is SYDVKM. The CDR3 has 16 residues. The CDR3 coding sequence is TGTGCCAGCAGTTCGGACGAAGCGGGAGGGAGAGATACGCAGTATTTT. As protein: CASSSDEAGGRDTQYF.

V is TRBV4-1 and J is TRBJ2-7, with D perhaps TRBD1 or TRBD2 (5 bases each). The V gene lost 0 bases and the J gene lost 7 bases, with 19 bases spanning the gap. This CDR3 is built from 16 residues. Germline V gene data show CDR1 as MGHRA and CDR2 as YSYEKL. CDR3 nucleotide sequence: TGCGCCAGCAGCCAAGATACGTCCGTCGGGACGGGGGAGCAGTACTTC. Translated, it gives CASSQDTSVGTGEQYF.

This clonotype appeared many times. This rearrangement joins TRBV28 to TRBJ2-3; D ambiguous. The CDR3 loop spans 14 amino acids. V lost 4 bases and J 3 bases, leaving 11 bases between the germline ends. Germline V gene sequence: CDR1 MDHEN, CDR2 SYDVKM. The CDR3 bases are TGTGCCAGCAGTTGGGTTGTGACGACAGATACGCAGTATTTT. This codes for CASSWVVTTDTQYF.

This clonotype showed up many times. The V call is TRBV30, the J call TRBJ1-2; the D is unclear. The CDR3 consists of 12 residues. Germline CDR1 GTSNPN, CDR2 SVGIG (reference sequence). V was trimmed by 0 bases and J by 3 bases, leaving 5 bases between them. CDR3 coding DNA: TGTGCCTGGAGTGTTGGAGACTATGGCTACACCTTC. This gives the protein CAWSVGDYGYTF.

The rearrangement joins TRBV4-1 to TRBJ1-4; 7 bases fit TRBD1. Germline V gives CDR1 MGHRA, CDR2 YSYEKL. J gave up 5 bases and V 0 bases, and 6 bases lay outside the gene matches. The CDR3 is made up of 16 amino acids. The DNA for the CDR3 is TGCGCCAGCAGCCAAGATGTAAGGGGGCCAAATGAAAAACTGTTTTTT. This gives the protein CASSQDVRGPNEKLFF.

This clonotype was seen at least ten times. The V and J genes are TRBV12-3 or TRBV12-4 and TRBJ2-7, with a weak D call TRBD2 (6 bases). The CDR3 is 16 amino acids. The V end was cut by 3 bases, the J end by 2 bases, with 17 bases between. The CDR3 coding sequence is TGTGCCAGCAGTTTTTGGGCGGGGACCCGGCCCTACGAGCAGTACTTC. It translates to CASSFWAGTRPYEQYF.

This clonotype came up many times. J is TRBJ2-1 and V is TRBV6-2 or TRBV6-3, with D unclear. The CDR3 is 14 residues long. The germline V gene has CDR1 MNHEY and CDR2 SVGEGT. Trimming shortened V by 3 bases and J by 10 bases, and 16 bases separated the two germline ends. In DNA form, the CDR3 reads TGTGCCAGCAGTTATTCCCCTAACCTCCGGGAGCAGTTCTTC. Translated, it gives CASSYSPNLREQFF.

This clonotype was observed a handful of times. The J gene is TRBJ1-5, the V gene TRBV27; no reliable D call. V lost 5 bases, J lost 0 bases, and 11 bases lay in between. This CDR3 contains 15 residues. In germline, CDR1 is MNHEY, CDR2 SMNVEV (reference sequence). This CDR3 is CASSASSYSNQPQHF. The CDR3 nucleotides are TGTGCCAGCAGTGCAAGCTCCTATAGCAATCAGCCCCAGCATTTT.

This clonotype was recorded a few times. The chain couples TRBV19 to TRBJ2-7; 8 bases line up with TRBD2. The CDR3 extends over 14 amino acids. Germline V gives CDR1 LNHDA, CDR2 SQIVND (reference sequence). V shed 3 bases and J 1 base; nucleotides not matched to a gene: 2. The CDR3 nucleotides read TGTGCCAGTAGTATCGAGCGGGGGTCCTACGAGCAGTACTTC. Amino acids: CASSIERGSYEQYF. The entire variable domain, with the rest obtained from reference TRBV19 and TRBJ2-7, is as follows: DGGITQSPKYLFRKEGQNVTLSCEQNLNHDAMYWYRQDPGQGLRLIYYSQIVNDFQKGDIAEGYSVSREKKESFPLTVTSAQKNPTAFYLCASSIERGSYEQYFGPGTRLTVT.

This CDR3 is CSARGAGISFNEQFF. The DNA of the CDR3 is TGCAGTGCTAGAGGGGCGGGAATTTCATTTAATGAGCAGTTCTTC. The genes are TRBV20-1 and TRBJ2-1, with D possibly TRBD2 on 6 matching bases. Germline V gives CDR1 DFQATT, CDR2 SNEGSKA (reference sequence). The CDR3 has 15 residues. Trimming left V 1 base short and J 7 bases short, with 17 bases between.

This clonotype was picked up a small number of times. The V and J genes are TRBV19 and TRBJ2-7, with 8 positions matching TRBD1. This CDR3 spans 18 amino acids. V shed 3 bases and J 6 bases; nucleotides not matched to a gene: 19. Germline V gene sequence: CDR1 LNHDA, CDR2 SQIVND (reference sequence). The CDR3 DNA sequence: TGTGCCAGTAGTATGTGGGGTATAGACGGGACAGGAGACTCCGAGCAGTACTTC. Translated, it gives CASSMWGIDGTGDSEQYF.

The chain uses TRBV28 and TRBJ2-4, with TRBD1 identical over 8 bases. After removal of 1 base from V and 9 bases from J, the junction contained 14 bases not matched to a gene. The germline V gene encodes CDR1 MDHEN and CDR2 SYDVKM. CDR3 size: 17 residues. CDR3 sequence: CASSLFLYVGQGSIQYF. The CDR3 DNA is TGTGCCAGCAGTTTATTCCTCTATGTCGGACAGGGTAGCATTCAGTACTTC.